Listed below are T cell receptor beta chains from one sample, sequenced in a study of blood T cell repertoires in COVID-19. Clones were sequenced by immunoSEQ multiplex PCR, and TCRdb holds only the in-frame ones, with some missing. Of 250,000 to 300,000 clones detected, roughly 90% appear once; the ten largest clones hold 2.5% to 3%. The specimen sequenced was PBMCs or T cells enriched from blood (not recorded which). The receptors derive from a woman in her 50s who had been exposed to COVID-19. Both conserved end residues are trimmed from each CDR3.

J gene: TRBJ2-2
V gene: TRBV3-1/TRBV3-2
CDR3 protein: ASSPGGGTNTGELF

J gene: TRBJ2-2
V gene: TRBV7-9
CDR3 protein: ASSLDGTGNGRKLF

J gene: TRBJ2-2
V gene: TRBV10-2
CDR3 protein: ASSEVAGLTGELF

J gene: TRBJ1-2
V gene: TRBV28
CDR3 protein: ASSLWTGAANYGYT

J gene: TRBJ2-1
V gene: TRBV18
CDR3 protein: ASSRQGGQQF

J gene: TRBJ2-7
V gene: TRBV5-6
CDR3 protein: ASSLGDSVYEQY

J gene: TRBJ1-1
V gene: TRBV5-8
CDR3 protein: ASSLVGSRLNTEAF

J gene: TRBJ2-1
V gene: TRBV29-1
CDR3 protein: SVAHNEQF

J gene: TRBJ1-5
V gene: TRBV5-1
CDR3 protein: ASSLGQGAGQPQH

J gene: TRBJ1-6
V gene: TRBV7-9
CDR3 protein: ASSMRTGENSPLH

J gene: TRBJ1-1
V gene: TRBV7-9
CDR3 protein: ASSLIVGVRGTAF

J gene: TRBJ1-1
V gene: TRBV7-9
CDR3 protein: AIPLGGMNTEAF

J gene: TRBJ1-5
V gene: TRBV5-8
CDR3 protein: ASSPGTVFSYSNQPQH

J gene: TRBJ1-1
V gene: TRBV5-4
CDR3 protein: ASSLVGQGTEAF

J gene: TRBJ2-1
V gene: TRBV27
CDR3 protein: ASSLGGLGEQF

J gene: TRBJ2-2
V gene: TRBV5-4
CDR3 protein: ASSLVGGMNGELF

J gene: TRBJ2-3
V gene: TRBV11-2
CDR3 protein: ASSPRLAGAQGY

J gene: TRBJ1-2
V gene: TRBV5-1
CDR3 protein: ASSTDSPLYGYT

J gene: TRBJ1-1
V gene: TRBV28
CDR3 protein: ASIQNTEAF

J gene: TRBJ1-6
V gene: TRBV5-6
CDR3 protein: ASSRLRDRGLTPLH

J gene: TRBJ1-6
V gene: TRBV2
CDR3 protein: ASSYLPGQGVSPLH

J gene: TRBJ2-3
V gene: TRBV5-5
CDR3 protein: ASSALTDTQY

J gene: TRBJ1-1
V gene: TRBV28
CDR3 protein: ASSPSRTGPNTEAF

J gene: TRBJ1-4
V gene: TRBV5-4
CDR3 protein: ASSYRTGGREKLF

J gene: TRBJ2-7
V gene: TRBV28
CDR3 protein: ASSPDRGYEQY

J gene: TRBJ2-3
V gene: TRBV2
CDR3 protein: ASRGGSNTQY

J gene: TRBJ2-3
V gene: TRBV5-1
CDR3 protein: ASSSLGGLSTDTQY